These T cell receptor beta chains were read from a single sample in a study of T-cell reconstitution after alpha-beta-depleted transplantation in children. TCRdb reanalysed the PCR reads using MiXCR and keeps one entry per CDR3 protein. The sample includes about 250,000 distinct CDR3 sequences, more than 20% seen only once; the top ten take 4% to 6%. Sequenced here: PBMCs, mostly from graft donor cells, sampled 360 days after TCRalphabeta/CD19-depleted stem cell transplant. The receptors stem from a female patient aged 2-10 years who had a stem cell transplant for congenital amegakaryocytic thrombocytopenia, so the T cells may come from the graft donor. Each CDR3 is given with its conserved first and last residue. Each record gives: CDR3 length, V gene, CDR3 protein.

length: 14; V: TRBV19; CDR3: CASSMRVGGYEQYF
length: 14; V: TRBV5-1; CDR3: CASSLVWEYNEQFF
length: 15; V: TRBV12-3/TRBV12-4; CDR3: CASSFLDEGLDEQYF
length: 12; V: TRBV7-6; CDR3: CASSPFPDTQYF
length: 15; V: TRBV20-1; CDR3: CSAWGAGTNTGELFF
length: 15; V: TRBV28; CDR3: CASSRTDLGFGEQFF
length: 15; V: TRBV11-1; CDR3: CASSPGGLAVNEQFF
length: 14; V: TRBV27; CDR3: CASSLSSLQETQYF
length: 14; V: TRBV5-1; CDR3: CASHGGQGDNEQFF
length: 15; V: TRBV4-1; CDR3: CASSLTGHMNTEAFF
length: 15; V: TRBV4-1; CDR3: CASSQEQGLYNEQFF
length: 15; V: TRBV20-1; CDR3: CSAPFSRDRNQPQHF
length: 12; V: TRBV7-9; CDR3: CASAGVAETQYF
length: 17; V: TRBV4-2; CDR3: CASSRQLAGDNTGELFF
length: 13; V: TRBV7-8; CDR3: CASSTRDNYEQYF
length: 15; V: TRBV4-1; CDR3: CASSFQLDGSYEQYF
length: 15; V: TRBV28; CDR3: CASSLVLAGGGEQFF
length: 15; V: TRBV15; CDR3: CATSPTHPSKMVEYF
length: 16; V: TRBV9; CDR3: CASNGLAGRGTGELFF
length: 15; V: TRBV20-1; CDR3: CSARGGFGENYEQYF
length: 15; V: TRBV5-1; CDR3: CASSLTGGGSQPQHF
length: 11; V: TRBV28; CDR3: CASGGKAEQFF
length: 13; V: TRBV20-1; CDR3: CSAILAGDYEQYF
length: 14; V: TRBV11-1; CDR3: CASSLQGARETQYF
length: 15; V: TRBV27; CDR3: CASSLGDRVPDTQYF
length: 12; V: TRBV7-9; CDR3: CAGGGNSYEQYF
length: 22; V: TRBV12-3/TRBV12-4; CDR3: CASSFWVAQPPQGPPPDTEAFF
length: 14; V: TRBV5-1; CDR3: CASSLDGMVYEQYF